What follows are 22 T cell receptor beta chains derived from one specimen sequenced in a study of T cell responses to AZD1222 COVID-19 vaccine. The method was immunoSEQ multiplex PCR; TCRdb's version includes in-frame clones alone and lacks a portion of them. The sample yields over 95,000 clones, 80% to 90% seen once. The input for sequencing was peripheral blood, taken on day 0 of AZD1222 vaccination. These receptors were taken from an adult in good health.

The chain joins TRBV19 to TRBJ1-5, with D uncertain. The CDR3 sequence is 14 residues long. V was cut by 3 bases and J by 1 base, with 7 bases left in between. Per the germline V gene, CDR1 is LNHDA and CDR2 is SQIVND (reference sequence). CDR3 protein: CASSMRESNQPQHF. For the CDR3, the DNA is TGTGCCAGTAGTATGAGGGAGAGCAATCAGCCCCAGCATTTT.

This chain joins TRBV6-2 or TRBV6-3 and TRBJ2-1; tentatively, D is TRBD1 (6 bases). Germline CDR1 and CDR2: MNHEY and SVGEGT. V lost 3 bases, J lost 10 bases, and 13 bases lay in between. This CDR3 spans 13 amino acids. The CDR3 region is CASSYTVDREQFF. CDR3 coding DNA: TGTGCCAGCAGTTATACGGTTGACAGGGAGCAGTTCTTC.

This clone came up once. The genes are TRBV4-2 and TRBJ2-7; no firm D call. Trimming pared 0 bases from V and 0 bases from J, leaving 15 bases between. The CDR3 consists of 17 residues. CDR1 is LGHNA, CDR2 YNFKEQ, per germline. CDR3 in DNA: TGTGCCAGCAGCCAAGAGCCGTCGGCGGAGTTCTCCTACGAGCAGTACTTC. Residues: CASSQEPSAEFSYEQYF.

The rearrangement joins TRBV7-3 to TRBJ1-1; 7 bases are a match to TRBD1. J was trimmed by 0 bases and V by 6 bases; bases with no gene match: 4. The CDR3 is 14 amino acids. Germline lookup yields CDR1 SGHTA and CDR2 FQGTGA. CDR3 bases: TGTGCCAGCAGGGGACAGCCGATGAACACTGAAGCTTTCTTT. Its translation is CASRGQPMNTEAFF. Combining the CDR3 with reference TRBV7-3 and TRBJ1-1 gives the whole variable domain GAGVSQTPSNKVTEKGKYVELRCDPISGHTALYWYRQSLGQGPEFLIYFQGTGAADDSGLPNDRFFAVRPEGSVSTLKIQRTERGDSAVYLCASRGQPMNTEAFFGQGTRLTVV.

CDR3 DNA: TGTGCCAGCAGCCGGTCCGGGGGAGATACGCAGTATTTT. It is translated as CASSRSGGDTQYF. The V and J genes are TRBV3-1 (or the pseudogene TRBV3-2) and TRBJ2-3; D might be TRBD2 (6 bases). The V end was cut by 4 bases, the J end by 5 bases, with 10 bases between. This CDR3 spans 13 amino acids. The V gene's germline CDR1 is LGHDT and CDR2 YNNKEL (reference sequence).

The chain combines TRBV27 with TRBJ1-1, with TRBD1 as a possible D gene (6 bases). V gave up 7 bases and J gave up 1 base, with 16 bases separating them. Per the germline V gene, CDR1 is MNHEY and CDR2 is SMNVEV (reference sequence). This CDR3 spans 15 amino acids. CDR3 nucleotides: TGTGCCAGCACCAAACAGGGAGGGCGGAACACTGAAGCTTTCTTT. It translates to CASTKQGGRNTEAFF.

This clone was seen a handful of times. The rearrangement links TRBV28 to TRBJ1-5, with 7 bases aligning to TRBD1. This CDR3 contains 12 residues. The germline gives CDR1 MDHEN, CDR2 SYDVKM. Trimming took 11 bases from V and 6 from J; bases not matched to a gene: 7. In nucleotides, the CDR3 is TGTGCCCTAGGGACAGTTGCTCAGCCCCAGCATTTT. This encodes CALGTVAQPQHF.

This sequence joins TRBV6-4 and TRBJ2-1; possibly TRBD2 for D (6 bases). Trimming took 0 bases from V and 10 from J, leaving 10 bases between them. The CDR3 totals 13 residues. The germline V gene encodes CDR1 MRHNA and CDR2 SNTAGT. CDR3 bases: TGTGCCAGCAGTGACTCTGGTGGGGGGGAGCAGTTCTTC. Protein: CASSDSGGGEQFF.

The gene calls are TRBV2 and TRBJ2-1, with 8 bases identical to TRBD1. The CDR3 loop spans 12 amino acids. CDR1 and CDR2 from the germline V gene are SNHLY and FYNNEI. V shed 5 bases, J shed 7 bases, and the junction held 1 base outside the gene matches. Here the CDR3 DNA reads TGTGCCAGCAGTTACAGGGGGAATGAGCAGTTCTTC. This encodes CASSYRGNEQFF. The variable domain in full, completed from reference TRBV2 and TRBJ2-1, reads EPEVTQTPSHQVTQMGQEVILRCVPISNHLYFYWYRQILGQKVEFLVSFYNNEISEKSEIFDDQFSVERPDGSNFTLKIRSTKLEDSAMYFCASSYRGNEQFFGPGTRLTVL.

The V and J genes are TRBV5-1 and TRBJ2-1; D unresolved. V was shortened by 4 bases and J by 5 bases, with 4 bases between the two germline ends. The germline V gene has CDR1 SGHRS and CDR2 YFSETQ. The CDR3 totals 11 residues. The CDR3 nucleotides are TGCGCCAGCAGCACCCACAATGAGCAGTTCTTC. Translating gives CASSTHNEQFF.

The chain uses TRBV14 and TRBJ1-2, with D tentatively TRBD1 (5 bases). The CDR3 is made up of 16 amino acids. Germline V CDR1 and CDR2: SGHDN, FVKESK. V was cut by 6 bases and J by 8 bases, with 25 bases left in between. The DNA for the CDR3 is TGTGCCAGCAGTCCTACCCGAGGGACGTCTGGAGGAGGCTACACCTTC. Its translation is CASSPTRGTSGGGYTF.

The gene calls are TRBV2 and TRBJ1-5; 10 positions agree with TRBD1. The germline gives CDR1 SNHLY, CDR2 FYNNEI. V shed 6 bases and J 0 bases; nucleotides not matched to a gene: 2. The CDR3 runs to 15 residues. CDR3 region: CASRGQGLSNQPQHF. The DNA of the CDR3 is TGTGCCAGCAGGGGACAGGGGCTTAGCAATCAGCCCCAGCATTTT.

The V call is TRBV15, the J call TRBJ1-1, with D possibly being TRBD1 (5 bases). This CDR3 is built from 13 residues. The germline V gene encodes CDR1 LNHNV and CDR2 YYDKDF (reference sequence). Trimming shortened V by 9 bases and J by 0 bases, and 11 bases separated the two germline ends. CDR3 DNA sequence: TGTGCCACAGCCTACAGGATGAACACTGAAGCTTTCTTT. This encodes CATAYRMNTEAFF.

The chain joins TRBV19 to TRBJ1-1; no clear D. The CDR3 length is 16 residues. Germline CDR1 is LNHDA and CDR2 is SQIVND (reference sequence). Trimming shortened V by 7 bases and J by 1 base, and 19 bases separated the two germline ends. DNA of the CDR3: TGTGCCAGTAAAAGAGTAGTTGAGATTAAGAACACTGAAGCTTTCTTT. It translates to CASKRVVEIKNTEAFF. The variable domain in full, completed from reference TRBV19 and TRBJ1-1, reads DGGITQSPKYLFRKEGQNVTLSCEQNLNHDAMYWYRQDPGQGLRLIYYSQIVNDFQKGDIAEGYSVSREKKESFPLTVTSAQKNPTAFYLCASKRVVEIKNTEAFFGQGTRLTVV.

CDR3 sequence: CASSNGGGSSYNEQFF. CDR3 coding DNA: TGTGCCAGTAGTAATGGGGGCGGGAGCTCCTACAATGAGCAGTTCTTC. This chain joins TRBV19 and TRBJ2-1; D is possibly TRBD2 (7 bases). CDR3 length: 16 amino acids. V was clipped by 4 bases and J by 0 bases, with 13 bases between them. CDR1 is LNHDA and CDR2 is SQIVND in the germline V gene (reference sequence).

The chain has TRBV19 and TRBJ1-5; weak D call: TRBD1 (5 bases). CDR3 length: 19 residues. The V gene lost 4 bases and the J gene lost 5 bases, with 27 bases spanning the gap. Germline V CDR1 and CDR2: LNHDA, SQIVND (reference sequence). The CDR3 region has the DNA TGTGCCAGTAGTACTAACCCCCCCGGGTTTGCAGGGTTGGATCAGCCCCAGCATTTT. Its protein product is CASSTNPPGFAGLDQPQHF.

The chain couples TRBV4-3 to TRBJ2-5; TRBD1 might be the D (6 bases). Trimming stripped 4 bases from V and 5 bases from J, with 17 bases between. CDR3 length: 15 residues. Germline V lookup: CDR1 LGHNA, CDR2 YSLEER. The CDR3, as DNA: TGCGCCAGCAGCCCTGAACAGGGTATGCGGGAGACCCAGTACTTC. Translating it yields CASSPEQGMRETQYF.

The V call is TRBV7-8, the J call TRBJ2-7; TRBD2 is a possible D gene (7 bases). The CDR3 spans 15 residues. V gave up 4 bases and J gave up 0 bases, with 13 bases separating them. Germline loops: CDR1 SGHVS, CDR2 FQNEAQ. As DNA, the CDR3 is TGTGCCAGCAGCTCTCCGGGGGGCCCCTCCTACGAGCAGTACTTC. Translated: CASSSPGGPSYEQYF.

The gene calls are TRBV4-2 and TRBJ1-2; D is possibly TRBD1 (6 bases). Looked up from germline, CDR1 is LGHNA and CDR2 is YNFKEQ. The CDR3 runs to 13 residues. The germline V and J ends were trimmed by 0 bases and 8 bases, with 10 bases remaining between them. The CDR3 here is CASSQEQGQGYTF. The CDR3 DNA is TGTGCCAGCAGCCAAGAACAGGGTCAAGGCTACACCTTC.

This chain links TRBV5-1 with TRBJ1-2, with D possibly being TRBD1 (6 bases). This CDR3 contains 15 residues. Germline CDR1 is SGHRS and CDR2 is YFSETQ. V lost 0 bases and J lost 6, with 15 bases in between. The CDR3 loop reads CASSLVPLGGHGYTF. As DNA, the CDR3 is TGCGCCAGCAGCTTGGTGCCCCTCGGGGGGCATGGCTACACCTTC.

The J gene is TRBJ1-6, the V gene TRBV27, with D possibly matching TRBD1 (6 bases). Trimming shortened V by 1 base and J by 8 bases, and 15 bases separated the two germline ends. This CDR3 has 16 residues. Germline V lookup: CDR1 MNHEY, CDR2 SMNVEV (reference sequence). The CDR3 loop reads CASSLYNVRGDSPLHF. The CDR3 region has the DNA TGTGCCAGCAGTTTATACAATGTCAGGGGAGATTCACCCCTCCACTTT.

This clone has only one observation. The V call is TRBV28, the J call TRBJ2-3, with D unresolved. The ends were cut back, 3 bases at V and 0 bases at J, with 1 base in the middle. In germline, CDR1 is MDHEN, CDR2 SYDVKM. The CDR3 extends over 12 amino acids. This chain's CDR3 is CASSFSTDTQYF. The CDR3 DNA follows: TGTGCCAGCAGTTTCAGCACAGATACGCAGTATTTT.